This section outlines one TCR beta chain sequence together with its context. This specimen belongs to a study of blood T cell repertoires in COVID-19. Study-level information: The origin of the acute and convalescent COVID-19 samples was the United States, Italy and Spain. The analysed material was cDNA or gDNA that came from T cells, B-cell-depleted T cells, or PBMCs.

As handled by the study authors: Cell counts per sample came from amplifying reference gene primers. TCRdb's copy holds only in-frame clones and misses some; the assay was immunoSEQ multiplex PCR. V and J calls and clone size are those listed in that table; D and trimming were worked out from the DNA. Of 250,000 to 350,000 clones listed, more than 75% are singletons. The CDR3 has 14 amino acids. V was cut by 2 bases and J by 1 base, with 5 bases left in between. CDR1 is MNHEY, CDR2 SMNVEV, per germline (reference sequence). This receptor was obtained from a woman in her forties or fifties with acute or convalescent COVID-19. The sequencing sample was made of peripheral blood. The V gene is TRBV27, the J gene TRBJ2-2; D uncertain. The DNA of the CDR3 is TGTGCCAGCAGTTTACTTTGGAACACCGGGGAGCTGTTTTTT. Residues: CASSLLWNTGELFF.